This T cell receptor beta chain was recorded in a study of CD8+ T cells in alopecia areata. In the study overall: Those treated were given oral tofacitinib at 5 to 10 mg twice daily. Study outcomes and limitations: As there was one nonresponder, how baseline CD8+ expansion relates to response remains uncertain.

A remark on this clone: Its antigen is not known.

Specified treatment: oral pan-JAK inhibitor, 5-10 mg twice daily. Patients with alopecia areata provided lesional scalp punch biopsies as well as peripheral blood. The V gene's germline CDR1 is SGHDT and CDR2 YYEEEE. V was shortened by 5 bases and J by 3 bases, with 12 bases between the two germline ends. The CDR3 is 14 amino acids. Extracted from the samples, RNA was reverse transcribed into cDNA to serve as the sequencing template. The table came from immunoSEQ multiplex PCR; TCRdb's copy has only in-frame clones and leaves some out. The sample records 80,000 or so clones, about 71% being singletons.

J is TRBJ1-5 and V is TRBV5-6, with a possible D match to TRBD1 (6 bases). The TCR was taken from a human donor with alopecia areata. Source: CD8+ T cells sorted from blood, taken at week 24, from a patient treated with tofacitinib. The CDR3 bases are TGTGCCAGCAGTCCACAGGGTTCCAATCAGCCCCAGCATTTT. Translation: CASSPQGSNQPQHF.